The source of this T cell receptor (beta chain) is a study of T cell changes during pregnancy in multiple sclerosis. Clones were read by immunoSEQ multiplex PCR, and TCRdb kept only the in-frame ones, dropping some. The data show roughly 48,000 clones, with roughly 85% seen just once and less than 1.5% held by the top ten. With 0 bases removed from V and 5 bases from J, the gap between germline ends came to 14 bases. The germline gives CDR1 SGHRS, CDR2 YFSETQ. The CDR3 has 15 amino acids. This specimen consisted of CD4+ T cells from peripheral blood mononuclear cells, obtained in the second trimester of pregnancy. The gene calls are TRBV5-1 and TRBJ2-5, with D perhaps matching TRBD2 (6 bases). This TCR was sampled from a female donor with multiple sclerosis, enrolled in a pregnancy study. The CDR3 protein is CASSLANQGLETQYF. CDR3 DNA sequence: TGCGCCAGCAGCTTGGCCAACCAGGGACTGGAGACCCAGTACTTC.